This T cell receptor beta chain was identified in a study of shared clonotypes between healthy human individuals. CDR3 length: 14 residues. Germline V gene sequence: CDR1 SEHNR, CDR2 FQNEAQ (reference sequence). Trimming stripped 5 bases from V and 7 bases from J, with 15 bases between. Produced via immunoSEQ multiplex PCR; TCRdb's table is partial and in-frame only. The table lists 470,000 or so clones, around 80% of them singletons. This rearrangement joins TRBV7-9 to TRBJ1-5, with D perhaps TRBD1 (6 bases). The sequence was collected from a woman aged 40 to 50 in good health. Some clones in this sample may be carry-over from other donors' samples. What was sequenced was PBMCs. CDR3 in DNA: TGTGCCAGCAGCCGAGGGGGATCAGGACAGCCCCAGCATTTT. This encodes CASSRGGSGQPQHF.